What follows are 24 T cell receptor beta chains derived from one specimen sequenced in a study of blood T cell repertoires in COVID-19. TCRdb keeps only in-frame clones here, not all; method: immunoSEQ multiplex PCR. The table records about 260,000 clones, roughly 90% of them present only once. The source material was peripheral blood. The origin of the receptors is a man aged 55-75 years who had recovered from COVID-19.

This rearrangement joins TRBV13 to TRBJ2-2; TRBD2 matches 10 bases. CDR1 and CDR2 (germline): PRHDT, FYEKMQ (reference sequence). J was trimmed by 6 bases and V by 3 bases; bases with no gene match: 7. The CDR3 contains 16 residues. The CDR3 spells CASSLGLAGVAGELFF. CDR3 bases: TGTGCCAGCAGCTTGGGTCTAGCGGGGGTTGCCGGGGAGCTGTTTTTT.

The chain links TRBV29-1 to TRBJ2-1, with 11 bases identical to TRBD1. After removal of 0 bases from V and 6 bases from J, the junction contained 4 bases not matched to a gene. The CDR3 spans 15 residues. From germline, CDR1 is SQVTM and CDR2 ANQGSEA. Here the CDR3 DNA reads TGCAGCGTTGAAGATCTCGGGACAGGGGGCAATGAGCAGTTCTTC. Protein product: CSVEDLGTGGNEQFF.

The V gene is TRBV4-2, the J gene TRBJ2-5, with 8 positions matching TRBD1. CDR1 and CDR2 from the germline V gene are LGHNA and YNFKEQ. The CDR3 length is 14 residues. J was trimmed by 5 bases and V by 6 bases; bases with no gene match: 8. The CDR3 protein is CASSPNTGGETQYF. CDR3 sequence (DNA): TGTGCCAGCAGTCCCAATACAGGGGGGGAGACCCAGTACTTC.

This clone came up a few times. The chain links TRBV5-1 to TRBJ2-2; 7 nucleotides agree with TRBD2. Germline V CDR1 and CDR2: SGHRS, YFSETQ. The CDR3 runs to 16 residues. V gave up 2 bases and J gave up 1 base; unmatched junction bases: 5. The CDR3 spells CASSFGRGVNTGELFF. In DNA form, the CDR3 reads TGCGCCAGCAGCTTCGGACGGGGGGTGAACACCGGGGAGCTGTTTTTT.

This clone was detected only once. The gene calls are TRBV2 and TRBJ2-7; D not resolved. Trimming removed 4 bases at V and 3 bases at J, with 4 bases between. Germline V CDR1 and CDR2: SNHLY, FYNNEI. The CDR3 has 11 amino acids. DNA for the CDR3: TGTGCCAGCAGTGCCCTCTACGAGCAGTACTTC. The encoded protein is CASSALYEQYF.

The chain uses TRBV19 and TRBJ1-2, with 9 bases aligning to TRBD1. CDR1 is LNHDA and CDR2 is SQIVND in the germline V gene (reference sequence). This CDR3 spans 17 amino acids. Trimming removed 10 bases from V and 4 bases from J; junction bases left unmatched: 19. The CDR3 DNA follows: TGTGCCACTTTAATCCCCGGGACAGGGCTCAAGGCCTATGGCTACACCTTC. This gives the protein CATLIPGTGLKAYGYTF.

The V and J genes are TRBV2 and TRBJ2-1; 9 nucleotides line up with TRBD1. CDR3 length: 16 amino acids. With 4 bases clipped from V and 8 bases from J, the junction kept 12 bases outside the gene matches. Germline CDR1 and CDR2: SNHLY and FYNNEI. CDR3 DNA sequence: TGTGCCAGCAGTGGGAGGACGCCGGGACAGGGTTATGAGCAGTTCTTC. Translating gives CASSGRTPGQGYEQFF.

The chain is built from TRBV27 and TRBJ2-7, with 9 bases lining up with TRBD2. This CDR3 comprises 15 residues. The V and J ends lost 2 bases and 3 bases, in that order; junction bases with no gene match: 5. Germline V lookup: CDR1 MNHEY, CDR2 SMNVEV (reference sequence). The CDR3 region is CASSLSGTSFYEQYF. Written as DNA, the CDR3 is TGTGCCAGCAGTTTAAGTGGGACTAGCTTCTACGAGCAGTACTTC.

CDR3 sequence: CARNPGWPLAKNIQYF. The CDR3 region has the DNA TGTGCCAGGAATCCAGGGTGGCCCTTAGCCAAAAACATTCAGTACTTC. The chain joins TRBV21-1 to TRBJ2-4; the D call in the table, TRBD1, was not verified against the DNA. TRBV21-1 is marked as a pseudogene. The CDR3 has 16 amino acids.

CDR3 region: CASSQGAHRGLPNEQFF. In nucleotides, the CDR3 is TGTGCCAGCAGCCAAGGAGCCCACAGGGGGCTACCCAATGAGCAGTTCTTC. This rearrangement joins TRBV3-1 (or the pseudogene TRBV3-2) to TRBJ2-1; 9 nucleotides match TRBD1. Germline V gene lookup returns CDR1 LGHDT and CDR2 YNNKEL (reference sequence). The CDR3 contains 17 residues. Trimming at V came to 1 base and at J to 6 bases, leaving 10 bases not matched to a gene.

The rearrangement uses TRBV6-5 and TRBJ1-1, with D perhaps matching TRBD1 (6 bases). CDR3 length equals 13 residues. V lost 6 bases and J 1 base, leaving 9 bases between the germline ends. Germline V gene data show CDR1 as MNHEY and CDR2 as SVGAGI. The CDR3: CASSQGGNTEAFF. In DNA, the CDR3 is TGTGCCAGCAGCCAAGGGGGGAACACTGAAGCTTTCTTT.

The chain carries TRBV10-3 and TRBJ1-2, with D possibly being TRBD1 (5 bases). The CDR3 has 13 residues. Germline CDR1 is ENHRY and CDR2 is SYGVKD. V lost 4 bases, J lost 4 bases, and 10 bases lay in between. The CDR3 region is CAISAGGIYGYTF. The DNA of the CDR3 is TGTGCCATCAGTGCTGGGGGGATCTATGGCTACACCTTC.

The rearrangement links TRBV18 to TRBJ1-5; the match to TRBD1 covers 8 bases. V trimming: 4 bases; J trimming: 2 bases; junction bases outside the gene matches: 4. CDR3 length: 15 residues. Germline V CDR1 and CDR2: KGHSH, LQKENI. CDR3 protein: CASSRSTGGNQPQHF. The DNA of the CDR3 is TGTGCCAGCTCACGATCGACAGGGGGCAATCAGCCCCAGCATTTT.

The chain joins TRBV5-1 to TRBJ1-2; TRBD1 is a possible D gene (6 bases). Trimming shortened V by 4 bases and J by 0 bases, and 16 bases separated the two germline ends. The CDR3 spans 16 residues. CDR1 and CDR2 (germline): SGHRS, YFSETQ. The CDR3, as DNA: TGCGCCAGCAGCCAGTCCGGGACACCGACTAACTATGGCTACACCTTC. Its translation is CASSQSGTPTNYGYTF.

The J gene is TRBJ1-1, the V gene TRBV7-2, with 7 bases identical to TRBD1. CDR3 length: 17 residues. From germline, CDR1 is SGHTA and CDR2 FQGNSA. V dropped 5 bases and J dropped 10; count of bases not matched to a gene: 22. The CDR3 region has the DNA TGTGCCAGCAGCCCCCGCTTCGACAGGGTAGGGGGGTCTGGAGCTTTCTTT. It specifies CASSPRFDRVGGSGAFF.

The chain links TRBV3-1 (or the pseudogene TRBV3-2) to TRBJ2-4; 8 bases fit TRBD1. Germline trimming cut 3 bases from V and 0 bases from J; bases unmatched to any gene: 4. CDR3 length: 16 amino acids. CDR1 and CDR2 (germline): LGHDT, YNNKEL (reference sequence). The CDR3 DNA reads as TGTGCCAGCAGCCAGTGGGACAGGCCAGCCAAAAACATTCAGTACTTC. Its protein is CASSQWDRPAKNIQYF.

The V and J genes are TRBV30 and TRBJ2-5, with 9 bases matching TRBD1. From germline, CDR1 is GTSNPN and CDR2 SVGIG (reference sequence). Unmatched junction bases numbered 9, after V lost 2 bases and J lost 5 bases. The CDR3 has 15 amino acids. CDR3 residues: CAWSITGGAGETQYF. The CDR3 region has the DNA TGTGCCTGGAGTATCACAGGGGGCGCGGGGGAGACCCAGTACTTC.

This clone was detected only once. The V call is TRBV7-9, the J call TRBJ2-6; 10 bases are a match to TRBD1. This CDR3 region has 19 residues. The germline gives CDR1 SEHNR, CDR2 FQNEAQ (reference sequence). V lost 5 bases to trimming and J lost 1 base; unmatched junction nucleotides: 11. The CDR3 spells CASSRRTGGITSGANVLTF. Here the CDR3 DNA reads TGTGCCAGCAGCCGCCGGACAGGGGGGATCACTTCTGGGGCCAACGTCCTGACTTTC.

The chain has TRBV19 and TRBJ2-2; 11 bases line up with TRBD1. The junction had 5 bases not matched to a gene; V was cut back by 4 bases and J by 7 bases. Looked up from germline, CDR1 is LNHDA and CDR2 is SQIVND (reference sequence). The CDR3 is 15 amino acids. CDR3 nucleotides: TGTGCCAGTAGTAAAGGACAGGGGGCGAACGGGGAGCTGTTTTTT. Protein: CASSKGQGANGELFF.

V gene TRBV27 combines with J gene TRBJ1-6, with a tentative D call TRBD1 (5 bases). Germline CDR1 is MNHEY and CDR2 is SMNVEV (reference sequence). The CDR3 runs to 13 residues. V lost 3 bases and J lost 8, with 8 bases in between. The CDR3 sequence: CASSLGGDSPLHF. The CDR3 bases are TGTGCCAGCAGTTTGGGAGGGGATTCACCCCTCCACTTT.

The genes are TRBV12-3 or TRBV12-4 and TRBJ1-6; TRBD1 aligns across 9 bases. The length of the CDR3 is 13 residues. V shed 5 bases, J shed 7 bases, and the junction held 0 bases outside the gene matches. DNA of the CDR3: TGTGCCAGCAGTGGACAGGGGAATTCACCCCTCCACTTT. Translated: CASSGQGNSPLHF.

This clone was detected only once. The J gene is TRBJ2-1, the V gene TRBV9, with a weak D call TRBD1 (6 bases). Germline CDR1 is SGDLS and CDR2 is YYNGEE. The CDR3 consists of 15 residues. The V and J ends lost 0 bases and 2 bases respectively, with 9 bases between them. In nucleotides, the CDR3 is TGTGCCAGCAGCGTAGCGCAGGGGACCTACAATGAGCAGTTCTTC. Protein product: CASSVAQGTYNEQFF. Combining the CDR3 with reference TRBV9 and TRBJ2-1 gives the whole variable domain DSGVTQTPKHLITATGQRVTLRCSPRSGDLSVYWYQQSLDQGLQFLIQYYNGEERAKGNILERFSAQQFPDLHSELNLSSLELGDSALYFCASSVAQGTYNEQFFGPGTRLTVL.

The rearrangement joins TRBV5-1 to TRBJ2-2, with TRBD1 matching over 8 bases. The CDR3 consists of 15 residues. CDR1 SGHRS and CDR2 YFSETQ come from the germline V gene. Unmatched junction bases numbered 7, after V lost 6 bases and J lost 3 bases. CDR3 sequence (DNA): TGCGCCAGCACCGCGGACAGGGAGGACACCGGGGAGCTGTTTTTT. As protein: CASTADREDTGELFF.

The genes are TRBV19 and TRBJ2-5; 8 nucleotides match TRBD2. This CDR3 region has 14 residues. Germline assignment: CDR1 LNHDA and CDR2 SQIVND (reference sequence). With V trimmed by 3 bases and J by 2 bases, 2 bases remained unmatched. Here the CDR3 reads CASSITSGQETQYF. The CDR3 DNA follows: TGTGCCAGTAGTATTACTAGCGGACAAGAGACCCAGTACTTC.